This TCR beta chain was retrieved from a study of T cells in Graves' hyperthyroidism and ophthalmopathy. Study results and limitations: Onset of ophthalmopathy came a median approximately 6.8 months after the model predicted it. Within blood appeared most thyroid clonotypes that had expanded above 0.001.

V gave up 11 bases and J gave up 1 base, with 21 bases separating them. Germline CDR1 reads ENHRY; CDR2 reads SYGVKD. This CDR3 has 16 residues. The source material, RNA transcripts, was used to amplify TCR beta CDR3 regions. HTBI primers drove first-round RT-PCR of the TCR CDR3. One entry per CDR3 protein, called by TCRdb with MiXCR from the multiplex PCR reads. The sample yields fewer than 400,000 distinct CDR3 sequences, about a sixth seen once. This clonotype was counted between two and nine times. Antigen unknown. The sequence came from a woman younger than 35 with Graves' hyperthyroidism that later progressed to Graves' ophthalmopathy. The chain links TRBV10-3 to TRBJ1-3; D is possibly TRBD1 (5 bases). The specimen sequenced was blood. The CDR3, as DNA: TGTGCCTCGCGGCTAGGCAGGGACGCATCTGGAAACACCATATATTTT. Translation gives CASRLGRDASGNTIYF.